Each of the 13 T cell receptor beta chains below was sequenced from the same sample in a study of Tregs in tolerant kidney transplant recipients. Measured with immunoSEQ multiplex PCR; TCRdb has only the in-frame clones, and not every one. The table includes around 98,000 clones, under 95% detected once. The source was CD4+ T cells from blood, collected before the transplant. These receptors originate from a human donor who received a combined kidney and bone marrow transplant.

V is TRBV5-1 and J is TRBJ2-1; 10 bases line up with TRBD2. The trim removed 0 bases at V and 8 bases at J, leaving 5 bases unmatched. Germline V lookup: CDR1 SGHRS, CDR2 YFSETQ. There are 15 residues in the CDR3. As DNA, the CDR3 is TGCGCCAGCAGCTTGGAGCTAGCGGGAGTGGATGAGCAGTTCTTC. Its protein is CASSLELAGVDEQFF.

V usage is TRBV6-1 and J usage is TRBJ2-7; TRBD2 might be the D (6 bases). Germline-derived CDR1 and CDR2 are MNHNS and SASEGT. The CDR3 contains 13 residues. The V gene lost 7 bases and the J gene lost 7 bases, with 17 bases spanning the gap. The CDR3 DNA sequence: TGTGCCAGCACGGGACTCCGGGGCGGGGAGCAGTACTTC. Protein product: CASTGLRGGEQYF.

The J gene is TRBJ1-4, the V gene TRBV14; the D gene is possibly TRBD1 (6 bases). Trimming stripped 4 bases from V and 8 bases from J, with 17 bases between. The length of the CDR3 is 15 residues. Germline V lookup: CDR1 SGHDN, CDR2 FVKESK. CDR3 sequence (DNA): TGTGCCAGCAGCCTTGGTGGACAGATCTTAGAAAAACTGTTTTTT. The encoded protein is CASSLGGQILEKLFF.

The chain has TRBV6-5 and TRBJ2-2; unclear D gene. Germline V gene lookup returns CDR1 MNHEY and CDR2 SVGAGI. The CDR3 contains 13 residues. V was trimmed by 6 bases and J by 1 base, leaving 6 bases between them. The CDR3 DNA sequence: TGTGCCAGCAGGTCCAGGAACACCGGGGAGCTGTTTTTT. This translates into CASRSRNTGELFF.

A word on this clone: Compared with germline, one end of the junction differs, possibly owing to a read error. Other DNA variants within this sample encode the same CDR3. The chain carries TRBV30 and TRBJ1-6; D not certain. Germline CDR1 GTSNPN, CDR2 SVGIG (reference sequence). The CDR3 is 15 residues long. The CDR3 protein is CAWSEVGIGNSPLHF. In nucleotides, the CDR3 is TGTGCCTGGAGTGAAGTCGGGATAGGGAATTCCCCCCTCCACTTT.

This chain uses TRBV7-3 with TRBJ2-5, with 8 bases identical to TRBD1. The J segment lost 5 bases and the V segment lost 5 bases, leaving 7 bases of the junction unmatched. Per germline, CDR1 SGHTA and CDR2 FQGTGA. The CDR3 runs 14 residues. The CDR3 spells CASSQDRASETQYF. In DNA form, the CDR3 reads TGTGCCAGCAGCCAGGACAGGGCTAGCGAGACCCAGTACTTC.

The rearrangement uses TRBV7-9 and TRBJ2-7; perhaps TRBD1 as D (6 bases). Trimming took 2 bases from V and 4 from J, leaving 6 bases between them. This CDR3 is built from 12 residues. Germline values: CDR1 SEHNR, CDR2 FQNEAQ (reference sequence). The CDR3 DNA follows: TGTGCCAGCAGCTTACAGGGGTACGAGCAGTACTTC. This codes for CASSLQGYEQYF.

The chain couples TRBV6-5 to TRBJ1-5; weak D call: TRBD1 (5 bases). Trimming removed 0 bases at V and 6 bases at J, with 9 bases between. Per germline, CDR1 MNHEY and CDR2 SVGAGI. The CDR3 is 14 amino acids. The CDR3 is CASSYSGGGQPQHF. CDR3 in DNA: TGTGCCAGCAGTTACTCGGGGGGAGGTCAGCCCCAGCATTTT.

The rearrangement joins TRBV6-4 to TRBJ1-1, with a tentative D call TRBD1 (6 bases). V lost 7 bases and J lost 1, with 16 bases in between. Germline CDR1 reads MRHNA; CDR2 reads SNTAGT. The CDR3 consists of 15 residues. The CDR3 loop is CASTAEGGSNTEAFF. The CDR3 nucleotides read TGTGCCAGCACCGCCGAGGGGGGGTCGAACACTGAAGCTTTCTTT.

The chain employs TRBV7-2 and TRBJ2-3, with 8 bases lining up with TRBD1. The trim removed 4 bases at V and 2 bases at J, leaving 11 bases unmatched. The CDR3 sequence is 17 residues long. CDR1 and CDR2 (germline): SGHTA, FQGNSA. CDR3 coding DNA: TGTGCCAGCAGCTCCCTTTGGGGGACAGGTTTCACAGATACGCAGTATTTT. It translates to CASSSLWGTGFTDTQYF.

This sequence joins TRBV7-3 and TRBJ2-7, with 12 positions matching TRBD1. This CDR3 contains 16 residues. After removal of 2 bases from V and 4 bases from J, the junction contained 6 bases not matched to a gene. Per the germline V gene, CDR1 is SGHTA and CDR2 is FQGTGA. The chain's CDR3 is CASSLAGTGGKYEQYF. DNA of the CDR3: TGTGCCAGCAGCTTAGCGGGGACAGGGGGCAAGTACGAGCAGTACTTC.

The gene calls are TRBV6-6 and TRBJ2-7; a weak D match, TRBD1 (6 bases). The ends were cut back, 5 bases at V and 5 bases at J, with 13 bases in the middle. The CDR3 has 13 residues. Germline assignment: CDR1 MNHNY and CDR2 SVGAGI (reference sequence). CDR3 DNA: TGTGCCAGCAGTCACAGGGTCTCAGACGAGCAGTACTTC. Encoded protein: CASSHRVSDEQYF.

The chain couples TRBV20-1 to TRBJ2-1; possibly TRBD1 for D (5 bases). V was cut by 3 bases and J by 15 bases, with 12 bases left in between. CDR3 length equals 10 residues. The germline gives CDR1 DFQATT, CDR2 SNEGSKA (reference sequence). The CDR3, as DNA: TGCAGTGCTAGTGCGCAGGGCGGGTTCTTC. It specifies CSASAQGGFF.